This T cell receptor (beta chain) derives from a study of cytomegalovirus exposure and HLA in healthy donors. Across the whole study: Assignment to the Caucasian-associated ancestry cluster applied to around 76% of the 350 to 500 genotyped donors.

It was with 60 Vbeta and 13 Jbeta primers that the PCR ran. The protocol was immunoSEQ multiplex PCR, while the TCRdb copy is restricted to in-frame clones and leaves out a portion. The sample holds 100,000 to 150,000 clones. Study results and limitations: Reports described diagnosis of cytomegalovirus status by the classifier as highly specific and sensitive.

The V and J ends lost 2 bases and 5 bases respectively, with 13 bases between them. This CDR3 region has 15 residues. Per the germline V gene, CDR1 is MNHEY and CDR2 is SVGAGI. As concerns this clone: As yet, its antigen is unknown.

The source of this sequence is a man aged 18 to 29 in good health and CMV-seronegative. J is TRBJ2-1 and V is TRBV6-5; D might be TRBD1 (5 bases). The sample was PBMCs. CDR3 coding DNA: TGTGCCAGCAGTTACGCAGGGTCGGCCGACAATGAGCAGTTCTTC. Translating it yields CASSYAGSADNEQFF.